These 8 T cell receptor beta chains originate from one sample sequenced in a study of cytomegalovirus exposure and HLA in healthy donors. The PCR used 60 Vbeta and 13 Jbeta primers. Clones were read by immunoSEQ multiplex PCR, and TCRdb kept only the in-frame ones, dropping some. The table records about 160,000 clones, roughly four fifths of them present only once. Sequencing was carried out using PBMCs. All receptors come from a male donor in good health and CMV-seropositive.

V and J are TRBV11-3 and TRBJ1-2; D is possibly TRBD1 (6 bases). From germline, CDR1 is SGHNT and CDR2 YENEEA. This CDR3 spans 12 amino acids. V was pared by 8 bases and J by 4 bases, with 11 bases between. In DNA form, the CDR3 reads TGTGCCAGCCCAGGGGCAGTCTATGGCTACACCTTC. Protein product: CASPGAVYGYTF.

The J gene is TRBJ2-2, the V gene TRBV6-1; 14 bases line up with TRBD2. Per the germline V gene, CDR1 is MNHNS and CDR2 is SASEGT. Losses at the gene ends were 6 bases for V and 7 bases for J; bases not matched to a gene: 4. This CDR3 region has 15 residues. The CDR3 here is CASRGLAGEIGELFF. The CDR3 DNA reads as TGTGCCAGCAGGGGACTAGCGGGAGAGATCGGGGAGCTGTTTTTT.

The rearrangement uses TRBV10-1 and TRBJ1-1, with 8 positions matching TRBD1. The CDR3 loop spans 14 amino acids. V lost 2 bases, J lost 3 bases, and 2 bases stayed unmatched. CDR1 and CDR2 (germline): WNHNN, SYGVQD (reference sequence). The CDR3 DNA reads TGCGCCAGCAGTGAGGGCAGGGGGCACACTGAAGCTTTCTTT. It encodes CASSEGRGHTEAFF.

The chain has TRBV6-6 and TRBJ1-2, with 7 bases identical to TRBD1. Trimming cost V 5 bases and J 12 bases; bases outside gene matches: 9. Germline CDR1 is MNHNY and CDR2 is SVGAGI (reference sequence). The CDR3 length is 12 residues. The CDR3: CASSHRDSQDTF. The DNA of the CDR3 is TGTGCCAGCAGTCACCGGGACAGTCAGGACACCTTC.

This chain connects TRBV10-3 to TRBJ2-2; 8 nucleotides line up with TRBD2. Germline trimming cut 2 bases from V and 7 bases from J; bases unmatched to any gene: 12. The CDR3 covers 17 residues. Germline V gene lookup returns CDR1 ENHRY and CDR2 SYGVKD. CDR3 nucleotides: TGTGCCATCAGTGAGCAACTTACGGGGGGGAACCTCGGGGAGCTGTTTTTT. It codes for CAISEQLTGGNLGELFF.

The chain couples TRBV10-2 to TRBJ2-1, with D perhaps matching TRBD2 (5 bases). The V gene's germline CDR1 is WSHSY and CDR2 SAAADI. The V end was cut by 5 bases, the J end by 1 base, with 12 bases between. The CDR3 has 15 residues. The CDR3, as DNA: TGCGCCAGCAGTCCCGCTTCGGGATCCTACAATGAGCAGTTCTTC. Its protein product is CASSPASGSYNEQFF.

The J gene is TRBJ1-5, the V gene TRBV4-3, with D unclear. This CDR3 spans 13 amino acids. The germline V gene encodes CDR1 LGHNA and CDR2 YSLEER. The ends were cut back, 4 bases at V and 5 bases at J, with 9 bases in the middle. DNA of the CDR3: TGCGCCAGCAGCCGGACTCGAGATCAGCCCCAGCATTTT. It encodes CASSRTRDQPQHF.

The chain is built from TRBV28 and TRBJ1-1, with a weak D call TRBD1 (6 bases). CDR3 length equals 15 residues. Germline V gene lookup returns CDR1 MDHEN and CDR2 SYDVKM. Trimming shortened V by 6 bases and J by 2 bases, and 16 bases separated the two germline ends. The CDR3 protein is CASSSGTLHNTEAFF. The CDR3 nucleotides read TGTGCCAGCAGCTCCGGGACACTTCATAACACTGAAGCTTTCTTT. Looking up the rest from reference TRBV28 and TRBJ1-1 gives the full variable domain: DVKVTQSSRYLVKRTGEKVFLECVQDMDHENMFWYRQDPGLGLRLIYFSYDVKMKEKGDIPEGYSVSREKKERFSLILESASTNQTSMYLCASSSGTLHNTEAFFGQGTRLTVV.